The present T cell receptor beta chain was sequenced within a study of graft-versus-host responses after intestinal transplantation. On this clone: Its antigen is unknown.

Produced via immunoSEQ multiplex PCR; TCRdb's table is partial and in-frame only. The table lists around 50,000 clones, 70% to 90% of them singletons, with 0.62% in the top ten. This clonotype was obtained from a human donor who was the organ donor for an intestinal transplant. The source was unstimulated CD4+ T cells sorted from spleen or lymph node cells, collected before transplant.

CDR3 residues: CASSLQGTLGGRNSYEQYF. The CDR3 nucleotides read TGCGCCAGCAGCTTACAGGGGACTTTGGGCGGGAGGAACTCCTACGAGCAGTACTTC. This rearrangement joins TRBV5-1 to TRBJ2-5; D perhaps matches TRBD2 (8 bases). Judging by the DNA end, TRBJ2-7 fits better; the J call may be wrong. This CDR3 comprises 19 residues. Germline values: CDR1 SGHRS, CDR2 YFSETQ.